This section outlines one T cell receptor beta chain sequence together with its context. The data derive from a study of blood T cell repertoires in COVID-19. Study-level background: T cells, B-cell-depleted T cells, or PBMCs supplied cDNA or gDNA.

How the authors handled the data: Estimation of nucleated cell counts relied on the amplification of reference gene primers. Sequenced by immunoSEQ multiplex PCR; TCRdb stores in-frame clones only, minus some. V and J calls and clone size are given by that table; D and trimming were obtained from the DNA. The sample holds 65,000 to 75,000 clones, roughly nine tenths seen once. This CDR3 spans 15 amino acids. The V gene end was trimmed by 0 bases and the J gene end by 7 bases; junction bases not matched to a gene: 8. Looked up from germline, CDR1 is MNHEY and CDR2 is SVGAGI. Sequenced input: peripheral blood. This chain connects TRBV6-5 to TRBJ2-7; 8 nucleotides align to TRBD1. This clonotype was sampled from a man in his forties or fifties with active COVID-19. As DNA, the CDR3 is TGTGCCAGCAGTTACTCCCTGGACAGGGACCGAGAGCAGTACTTC. It translates to CASSYSLDRDREQYF.